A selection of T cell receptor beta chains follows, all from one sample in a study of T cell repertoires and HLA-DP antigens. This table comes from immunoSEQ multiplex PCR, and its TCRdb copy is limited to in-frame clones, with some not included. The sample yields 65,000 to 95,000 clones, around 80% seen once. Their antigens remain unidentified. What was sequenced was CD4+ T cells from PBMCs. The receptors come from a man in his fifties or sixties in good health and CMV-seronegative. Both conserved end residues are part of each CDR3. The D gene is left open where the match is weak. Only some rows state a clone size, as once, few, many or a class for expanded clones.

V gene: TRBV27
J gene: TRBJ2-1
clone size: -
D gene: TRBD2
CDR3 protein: CASSLSGGTSGSNEQFF
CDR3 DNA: TGTGCCAGCAGTTTATCCGGCGGGACTAGCGGGAGCAATGAGCAGTTCTTC

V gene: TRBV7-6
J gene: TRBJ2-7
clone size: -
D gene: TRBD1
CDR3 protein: CASSLDRGPYEQYF
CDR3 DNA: TGTGCCAGCAGCCTGGACAGGGGACCCTACGAGCAGTACTTC

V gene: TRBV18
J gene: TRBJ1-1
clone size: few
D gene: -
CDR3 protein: CASSPIDSNTEAFF
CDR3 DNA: TGTGCCAGCTCACCCATCGACAGTAACACTGAAGCTTTCTTT

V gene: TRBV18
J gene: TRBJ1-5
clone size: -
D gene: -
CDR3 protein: CASSPLGSNQPQHF
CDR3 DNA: TGTGCCAGCTCACCACTGGGATCTAATCAGCCCCAGCATTTT

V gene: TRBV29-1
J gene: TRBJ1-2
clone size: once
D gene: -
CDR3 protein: CSVEDEAVGNYGYTF
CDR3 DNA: TGCAGCGTTGAAGATGAGGCAGTGGGGAACTATGGCTACACCTTC

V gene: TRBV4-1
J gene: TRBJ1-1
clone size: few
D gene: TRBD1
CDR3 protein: CASSQITGALNTEAFF
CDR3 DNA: TGCGCCAGCAGCCAAATTACAGGGGCCCTGAACACTGAAGCTTTCTTT

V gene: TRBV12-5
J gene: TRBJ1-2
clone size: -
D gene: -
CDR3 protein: CASGFDPARGESYTF
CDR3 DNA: TGTGCTAGTGGCTTCGACCCAGCCCGCGGCGAAAGCTACACCTTC

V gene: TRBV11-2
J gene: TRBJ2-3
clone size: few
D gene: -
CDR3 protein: CASSLKGGRGDTQYF
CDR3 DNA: TGTGCCAGCAGCTTAAAGGGGGGGCGGGGAGATACGCAGTATTTT

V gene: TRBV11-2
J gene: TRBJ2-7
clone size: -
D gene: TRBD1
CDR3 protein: CASSLAYRGEQYF
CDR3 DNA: TGTGCCAGCAGCTTAGCGTACAGGGGGGAGCAGTACTTC

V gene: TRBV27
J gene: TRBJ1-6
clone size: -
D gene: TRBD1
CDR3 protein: CASKQGYNSPLHF
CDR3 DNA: TGTGCCAGCAAACAGGGGTACAATTCACCCCTCCACTTT

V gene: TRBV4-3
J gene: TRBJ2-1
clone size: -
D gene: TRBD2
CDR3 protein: CASSQESAGGPGEQFF
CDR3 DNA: TGCGCCAGCAGCCAAGAATCAGCGGGAGGGCCAGGTGAGCAGTTCTTC

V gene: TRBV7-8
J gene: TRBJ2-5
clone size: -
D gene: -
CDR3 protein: CASSLVAGMETQYF
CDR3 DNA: TGTGCCAGCAGCTTAGTGGCGGGAATGGAGACCCAGTACTTC

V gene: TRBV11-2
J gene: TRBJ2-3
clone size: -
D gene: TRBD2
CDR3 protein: CASSPGFAVAGDTQYF
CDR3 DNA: TGTGCCAGCAGCCCGGGTTTCGCGGTAGCGGGAGATACGCAGTATTTT

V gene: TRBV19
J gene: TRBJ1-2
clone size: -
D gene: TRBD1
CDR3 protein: CASSLLTGQRNYGYTF
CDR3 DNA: TGTGCCAGTAGTTTATTAACGGGACAGCGGAACTATGGCTACACCTTC

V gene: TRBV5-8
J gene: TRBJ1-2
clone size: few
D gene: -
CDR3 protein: CASSLDSPFRGYTF
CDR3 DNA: TGTGCCAGCAGCTTGGACAGCCCTTTCCGCGGCTACACCTTC

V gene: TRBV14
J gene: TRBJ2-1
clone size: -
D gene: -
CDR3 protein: CASSPGLGEQFF
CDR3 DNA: TGTGCCAGCAGCCCCGGTCTTGGTGAGCAGTTCTTC

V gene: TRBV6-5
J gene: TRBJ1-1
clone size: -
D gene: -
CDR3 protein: CASSIRDGAAFF
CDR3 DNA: TGTGCCAGCAGTATAAGGGACGGGGCAGCTTTCTTT

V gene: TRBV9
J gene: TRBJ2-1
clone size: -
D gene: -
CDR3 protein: CASSVGTFTGADMTGVYNEQFF
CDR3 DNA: TGTGCCAGCAGCGTCGGGACATTTACGGGGGCCGATATGACGGGGGTCTACAATGAGCAGTTCTTC

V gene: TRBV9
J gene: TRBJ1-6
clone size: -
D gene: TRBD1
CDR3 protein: CASSRDSLSPLHF
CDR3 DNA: TGTGCCAGCTCGAGGGACAGCCTTTCACCCCTCCACTTT

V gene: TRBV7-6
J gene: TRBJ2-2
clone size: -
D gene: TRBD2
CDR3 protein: CASSLAAGELFF
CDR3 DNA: TGTGCCAGCAGCCTAGCGGCCGGGGAGCTGTTTTTT

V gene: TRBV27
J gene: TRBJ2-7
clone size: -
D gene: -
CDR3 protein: CASSPGRRPYF
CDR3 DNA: TGTGCCAGCAGTCCCGGTAGACGTCCGTACTTC

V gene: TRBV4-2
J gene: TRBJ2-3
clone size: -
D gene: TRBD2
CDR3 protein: CASSQDLSSGSRTDTQYF
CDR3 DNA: TGTGCCAGCAGCCAAGATCTTTCTAGCGGGAGTAGGACAGATACGCAGTATTTT

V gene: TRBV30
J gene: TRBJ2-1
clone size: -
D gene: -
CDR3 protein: CAWSRSTVNEQFF
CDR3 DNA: TGTGCCTGGAGTCGGTCCACCGTTAATGAGCAGTTCTTC

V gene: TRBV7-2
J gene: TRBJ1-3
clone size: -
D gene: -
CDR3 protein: CASSLSTVSSGNTIYF
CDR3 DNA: TGTGCCAGCAGCTTATCGACCGTCTCCTCGGGAAACACCATATATTTT

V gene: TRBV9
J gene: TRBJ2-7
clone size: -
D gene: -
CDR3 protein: CASSVEARDIEQYF
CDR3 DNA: TGTGCCAGCAGCGTAGAGGCCAGGGACATCGAGCAGTACTTC

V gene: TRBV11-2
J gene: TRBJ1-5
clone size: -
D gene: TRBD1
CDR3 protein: CASSQGARDQPQHF
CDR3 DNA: TGTGCCAGCAGCCAGGGGGCGAGAGATCAGCCCCAGCATTTT

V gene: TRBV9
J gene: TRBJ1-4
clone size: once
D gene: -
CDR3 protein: CASSVGGGRGEKLFF
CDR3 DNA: TGTGCCAGCAGCGTAGGCGGGGGGCGCGGCGAAAAACTGTTTTTT

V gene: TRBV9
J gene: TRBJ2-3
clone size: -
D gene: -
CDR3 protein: CASSVRGDTQYF
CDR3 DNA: TGTGCCAGCAGCGTAAGGGGAGATACGCAGTATTTT

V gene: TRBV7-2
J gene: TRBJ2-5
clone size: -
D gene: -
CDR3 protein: CASSLQVRETQYF
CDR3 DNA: TGTGCCAGCAGCTTACAAGTGCGGGAGACCCAGTACTTC

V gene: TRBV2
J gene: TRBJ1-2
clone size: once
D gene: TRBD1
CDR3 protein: CASSLTFRTGGYGYTF
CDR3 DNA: TGTGCCAGCTCCTTAACCTTTCGGACAGGGGGCTATGGCTACACCTTC

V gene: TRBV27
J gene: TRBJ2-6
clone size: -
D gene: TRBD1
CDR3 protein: CASSLRDRSSGANVLTF
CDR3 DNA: TGTGCCAGCAGCCTCCGGGACAGGAGCTCTGGGGCCAACGTCCTGACTTTC

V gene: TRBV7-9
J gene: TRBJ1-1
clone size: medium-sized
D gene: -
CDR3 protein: CASSLSMGTEAFF
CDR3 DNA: TGTGCCAGCAGCCTATCCATGGGAACTGAAGCTTTCTTT

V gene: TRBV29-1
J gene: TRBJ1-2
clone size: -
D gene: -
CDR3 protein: CSGGHFGSGYTF
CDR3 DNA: TGCAGCGGGGGACATTTTGGTTCTGGCTACACCTTC

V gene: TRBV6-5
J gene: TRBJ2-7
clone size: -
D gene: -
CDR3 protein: CASRRDGASYEQYF
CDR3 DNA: TGTGCCAGCAGACGGGACGGCGCATCCTACGAGCAGTACTTC

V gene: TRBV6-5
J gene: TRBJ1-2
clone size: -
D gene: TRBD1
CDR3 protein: CASSPGTVHGYTF
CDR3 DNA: TGTGCCAGCAGCCCCGGGACAGTTCATGGCTACACCTTC

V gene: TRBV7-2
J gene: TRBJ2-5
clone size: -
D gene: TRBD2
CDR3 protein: CASSSRTSGRSGAQYF
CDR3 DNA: TGTGCCAGCAGCTCCAGGACTAGCGGGAGGTCCGGGGCCCAGTACTTC

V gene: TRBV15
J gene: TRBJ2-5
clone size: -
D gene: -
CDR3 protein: CATMVPSSGVETQYF
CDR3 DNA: TGTGCCACCATGGTTCCTTCATCAGGGGTGGAGACCCAGTACTTC

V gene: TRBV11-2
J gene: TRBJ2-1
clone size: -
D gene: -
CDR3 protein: CASSLSGGWGNEQFF
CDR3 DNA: TGTGCCAGCAGCTTATCGGGGGGCTGGGGCAATGAGCAGTTCTTC

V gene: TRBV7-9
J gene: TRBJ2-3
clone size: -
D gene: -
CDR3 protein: CASSVQVSTDTQYF
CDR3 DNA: TGTGCCAGCAGCGTACAGGTTAGCACAGATACGCAGTATTTT

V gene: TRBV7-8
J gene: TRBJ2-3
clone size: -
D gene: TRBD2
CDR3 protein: CASSPLATDTQYF
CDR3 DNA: TGTGCCAGCTCCCCACTAGCGACGGATACGCAGTATTTT

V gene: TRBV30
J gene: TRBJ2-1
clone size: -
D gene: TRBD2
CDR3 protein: CAWSVSGLVSNEQFF
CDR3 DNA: TGTGCCTGGAGTGTATCGGGACTAGTCTCCAATGAGCAGTTCTTC

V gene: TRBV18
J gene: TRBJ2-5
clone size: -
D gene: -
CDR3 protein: CASSPLMEETQYF
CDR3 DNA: TGTGCCAGCTCACCTCTAATGGAGGAGACCCAGTACTTC

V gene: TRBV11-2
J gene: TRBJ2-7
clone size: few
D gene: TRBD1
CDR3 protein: CASSWDRSSYEQYF
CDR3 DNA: TGTGCCAGCAGCTGGGACAGGAGCTCCTACGAGCAGTACTTC

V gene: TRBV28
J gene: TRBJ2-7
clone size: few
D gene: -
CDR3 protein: CATYSGDSYEQYF
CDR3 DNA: TGTGCCACCTACTCAGGTGATTCCTACGAGCAGTACTTC

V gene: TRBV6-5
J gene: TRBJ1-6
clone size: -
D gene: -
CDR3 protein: CASSFRDKRTNSPLHF
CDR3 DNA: TGTGCCAGCAGTTTCCGGGACAAGAGAACTAATTCACCCCTCCACTTT

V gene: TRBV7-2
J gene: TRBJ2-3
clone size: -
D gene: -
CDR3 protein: CASTLSPGSTDTQYF
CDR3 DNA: TGTGCCAGCACCCTATCACCGGGAAGCACAGATACGCAGTATTTT

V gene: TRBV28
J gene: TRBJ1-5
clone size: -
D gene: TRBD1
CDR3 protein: CASSFLGQGALGNQPQHF
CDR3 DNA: TGTGCCAGCAGTTTTCTCGGACAGGGGGCGTTAGGCAATCAGCCCCAGCATTTT

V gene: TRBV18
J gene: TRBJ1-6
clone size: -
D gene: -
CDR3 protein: CASSQSGRVPNSPLHF
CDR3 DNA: TGTGCCAGCTCACAGTCAGGGCGTGTACCTAATTCACCCCTCCACTTT

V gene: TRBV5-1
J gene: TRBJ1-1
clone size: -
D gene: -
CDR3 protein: CASSWKDGGGTEAFF
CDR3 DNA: TGCGCCAGCAGCTGGAAGGACGGTGGAGGCACTGAAGCTTTCTTT

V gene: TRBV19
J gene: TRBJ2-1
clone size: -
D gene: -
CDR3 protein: CASTEGVTNEQFF
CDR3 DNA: TGTGCCAGTACGGAGGGAGTGACCAATGAGCAGTTCTTC

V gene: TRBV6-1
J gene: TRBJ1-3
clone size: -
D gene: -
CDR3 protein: CASSDQGGSGNTIYF
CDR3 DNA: TGTGCCAGCAGTGACCAGGGAGGCTCTGGAAACACCATATATTTT

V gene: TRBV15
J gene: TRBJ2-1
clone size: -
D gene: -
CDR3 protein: CATSRDRLGPSGQFF
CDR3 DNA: TGTGCCACCAGCAGAGATCGGTTGGGACCGAGCGGGCAGTTCTTC